These 21 T cell receptor beta chains were all obtained from the same sample, sequenced in a study of CD8 T cells in ankylosing spondylitis. TCRdb re-called the 5' RACE reads with MiXCR, one entry per CDR3 protein. The sample records 200,000 to 250,000 distinct CDR3 sequences, over 9.5% being singletons. The sequencing input was blood, either unsorted or a sorted T cell fraction (not recorded which). Receptors were obtained from a male donor with ankylosing spondylitis or in good health (not recorded which).

This clonotype has at least ten counts. The chain employs TRBV5-1 and TRBJ1-2; 8 bases are a match to TRBD1. Unmatched junction bases numbered 8, after V lost 4 bases and J lost 6 bases. Germline lookup yields CDR1 SGHRS and CDR2 YFSETQ. This CDR3 has 14 amino acids. CDR3 DNA sequence: TGCGCCAGCAGCACCGCAGGGGGCGGAAATGGCTACACCTTC. Protein: CASSTAGGGNGYTF.

This clonotype was seen many times. This chain joins TRBV27 and TRBJ2-7, with D uncertain. The CDR3 covers 13 residues. Trimming cost V 4 bases and J 4 bases, with 11 bases left between them. The germline V gene has CDR1 MNHEY and CDR2 SMNVEV (reference sequence). The CDR3 here is CASSWVLGYEQYF. The CDR3 DNA reads TGTGCCAGCAGTTGGGTCTTAGGGTACGAGCAGTACTTC.

This rearrangement joins TRBV11-2 to TRBJ2-5, with D unclear. Germline-derived CDR1 and CDR2 are SGHAT and FQNNGV. The CDR3 covers 17 residues. V dropped 4 bases and J dropped 0 bases, with 18 bases sitting between them. CDR3 coding DNA: TGTGCCAGCAGCTGGGCGTCCACGGCTGCGTACCAAGAGACCCAGTACTTC. Residues: CASSWASTAAYQETQYF. The full variable domain, completed using reference TRBV11-2 and TRBJ2-5, is EAGVAQSPRYKIIEKRQSVAFWCNPISGHATLYWYQQILGQGPKLLIQFQNNGVVDDSQLPKDRFSAERLKGVDSTLKIQPAKLEDSAVYLCASSWASTAAYQETQYFGPGTRLLVL.

The chain employs TRBV11-2 and TRBJ2-5; 14 nucleotides align to TRBD2. Germline V gene sequence: CDR1 SGHAT, CDR2 FQNNGV. The length of the CDR3 is 17 residues. V lost 6 bases, J lost 3 bases, and 9 bases stayed unmatched. Written as DNA, the CDR3 is TGTGCCAGCAGAGCACTCGGACTAGCGGGGGGTAAAGAGACCCAGTACTTC. It specifies CASRALGLAGGKETQYF.

In its sample, this clonotype was seen many times. The rearrangement links TRBV3-1 to TRBJ2-1, with 9 bases aligning to TRBD2. Germline CDR1 is LGHDT and CDR2 is YNNKEL (reference sequence). CDR3 size: 16 residues. Unmatched junction bases numbered 2, after V lost 0 bases and J lost 2 bases. CDR3 nucleotide sequence: TGTGCCAGCAGCCAAGAGGCGGGGGGGCCCTACAATGAGCAGTTCTTC. The encoded protein is CASSQEAGGPYNEQFF.

In its sample, this clonotype was seen many times. This sequence joins TRBV12-3 or TRBV12-4 and TRBJ2-1; tentative D call: TRBD1 (6 bases). V lost 4 bases to trimming and J lost 2 bases, with 15 bases between them. The CDR3 covers 16 residues. CDR3 bases: TGTGCCAGCAGTTCGATGCTAGGGGGAACCTACAATGAGCAGTTCTTC. Protein sequence: CASSSMLGGTYNEQFF.

This clonotype was seen at least ten times. The V and J genes are TRBV28 and TRBJ2-7, with D perhaps TRBD1 (6 bases). V lost 4 bases and J lost 2, with 9 bases in between. The V gene's germline CDR1 is MDHEN and CDR2 SYDVKM. The CDR3 is made up of 13 amino acids. The CDR3 region has the DNA TGTGCCAGCAGTTCAGGGGACACCTACGAGCAGTACTTC. Its protein product is CASSSGDTYEQYF.

This clonotype was seen only a few times. The rearrangement links TRBV5-1 to TRBJ1-2, with TRBD1 matching 11 bases. After removal of 0 bases from V and 4 bases from J, the junction contained 2 bases not matched to a gene. This CDR3 spans 15 amino acids. CDR1 SGHRS and CDR2 YFSETQ come from the germline V gene. The CDR3 coding sequence is TGCGCCAGCAGCTTGGGTGGACAGGGGGCCTATGGCTACACCTTC. Translating gives CASSLGGQGAYGYTF.

J is TRBJ2-3 and V is TRBV5-1, with a tentative D call TRBD2 (7 bases). Germline V gene sequence: CDR1 SGHRS, CDR2 YFSETQ. Trimming took 0 bases from V and 6 from J, leaving 14 bases between them. This CDR3 is 15 amino acids long. CDR3: CASSLALGGGDTQYF. DNA of the CDR3: TGCGCCAGCAGCTTGGCCTTGGGGGGGGGCGATACGCAGTATTTT.

This clonotype was found many times. V gene TRBV10-3 combines with J gene TRBJ1-5, with D possibly matching TRBD1 (5 bases). The CDR3 is made up of 13 amino acids. Per germline, CDR1 ENHRY and CDR2 SYGVKD. Trimming removed 6 bases at V and 4 bases at J, with 10 bases between. This CDR3 is CAISPGANQPQHF. CDR3 nucleotides: TGTGCCATCAGCCCCGGGGCGAATCAGCCCCAGCATTTT.

This clonotype appeared many times. The chain has TRBV12-3 or TRBV12-4 and TRBJ2-3; possible D gene TRBD2, 5 bases. Trimming stripped 6 bases from V and 4 bases from J, with 14 bases between. CDR3 length: 14 amino acids. The CDR3 DNA follows: TGTGCCAGCAGCCTCGTGAGGGTGGCAGATACGCAGTATTTT. This codes for CASSLVRVADTQYF.

The chain links TRBV11-2 to TRBJ2-3; 10 bases line up with TRBD2. V was clipped by 2 bases and J by 2 bases; unmatched bases: 4. This CDR3 region has 16 residues. Germline values: CDR1 SGHAT, CDR2 FQNNGV. CDR3 amino acids: CASSLTSGANTDTQYF. The CDR3 DNA reads as TGTGCCAGCAGCTTAACTAGCGGGGCTAACACAGATACGCAGTATTTT.

The chain uses TRBV6-1 and TRBJ2-5, with TRBD2 identical over 12 bases. The germline V gene has CDR1 MNHNS and CDR2 SASEGT. J was trimmed by 5 bases and V by 8 bases; bases with no gene match: 9. The CDR3 has 15 amino acids. The CDR3 DNA follows: TGTGCCAGCCGGCTAGCGGGGGGGATCGTGGAGACCCAGTACTTC. Its translation: CASRLAGGIVETQYF.

This clonotype appeared many times. V and J are TRBV12-3 or TRBV12-4 and TRBJ1-5; TRBD1 might be the D (5 bases). Trimming cost V 3 bases and J 4 bases, with 10 bases left between them. This CDR3 contains 14 residues. The CDR3 loop is CASSLRQLNQPQHF. CDR3 bases: TGTGCCAGCAGTTTGCGACAGCTGAATCAGCCCCAGCATTTT.

This clonotype was observed at least ten times. This chain joins TRBV25-1 and TRBJ2-1; D may match TRBD1 or TRBD2 (5 bases each). V was cut by 4 bases and J by 7 bases, with 14 bases left in between. Germline V gene data show CDR1 as MGHDK and CDR2 as SYGVNS. The CDR3 sequence is 14 residues long. CDR3: CASSVPGTQNEQFF. The CDR3 coding sequence is TGTGCCAGCAGTGTCCCCGGGACCCAGAATGAGCAGTTCTTC.

This clonotype has ten or more counts. The chain carries TRBV20-1 and TRBJ2-7; D is unresolved. Trimming took off 0 bases at V and 0 bases at J, with 9 bases between the two ends. The CDR3 extends over 14 amino acids. The germline V gene has CDR1 DFQATT and CDR2 SNEGSKA (reference sequence). CDR3 DNA: TGCAGTGCTAGAGATCGCCACAGCTCCTACGAGCAGTACTTC. Its translation: CSARDRHSSYEQYF.

This clonotype appeared many times. This chain uses TRBV19 with TRBJ1-1; 7 bases match TRBD1. The J segment lost 11 bases and the V segment lost 4 bases, leaving 16 bases of the junction unmatched. Germline V gene sequence: CDR1 LNHDA, CDR2 SQIVND (reference sequence). There are 15 residues in the CDR3. The CDR3, as DNA: TGTGCCAGTAGTACTCGATCCGGGACAGATCGCGGGGCTTTCTTT. The encoded protein is CASSTRSGTDRGAFF.

The chain combines TRBV29-1 with TRBJ2-5; a weak D match, TRBD1 (6 bases). V was trimmed by 3 bases and J by 5 bases, leaving 10 bases between them. The CDR3 runs to 12 residues. Per germline, CDR1 SQVTM and CDR2 ANQGSEA. DNA of the CDR3: TGCAGCGTTGATGAGGGGGTGGAGACCCAGTACTTC. Its translation is CSVDEGVETQYF.

The sample holds a few counts of this clonotype. The chain combines TRBV27 with TRBJ1-6; unclear D gene. This CDR3 is 12 amino acids long. Germline CDR1 and CDR2: MNHEY and SMNVEV (reference sequence). Deletions cut 5 bases from V and 10 bases from J, with 9 bases between. The CDR3 nucleotides read TGTGCCAGCAGTAGGGAGGGCTCACCCCTCCACTTT. Its translation is CASSREGSPLHF.

This clonotype was counted many times. This chain uses TRBV20-1 with TRBJ1-5; D call uncertain. Germline values: CDR1 DFQATT, CDR2 SNEGSKA (reference sequence). V was trimmed by 5 bases and J by 0 bases, leaving 11 bases between them. This CDR3 has 14 residues. CDR3 bases: TGCAGTGCTCTTGACAACTATAGCAATCAGCCCCAGCATTTT. Residues: CSALDNYSNQPQHF.

This clonotype has a handful of counts. The chain uses TRBV6-5 and TRBJ1-5, with D hard to call. Germline V lookup: CDR1 MNHEY, CDR2 SVGAGI. V was trimmed by 2 bases and J by 0 bases, leaving 14 bases between them. The CDR3 has 17 amino acids. The CDR3 DNA sequence: TGTGCCAGCAGTTACCCGAGGGTCATGCTTAGCAATCAGCCCCAGCATTTT. It encodes CASSYPRVMLSNQPQHF.